The clone carrying this T cell receptor (beta chain) is a singleton in its sample. The sample originates from a study of blood T cell repertoires in COVID-19. Whole-study context: Acute-phase and convalescent COVID-19 samples originated in the United States, Italy and Spain. Nucleic acid was either cDNA or gDNA, and it came from T cells, B-cell-depleted T cells, or PBMCs.

This CDR3 is built from 15 residues. Germline loops: CDR1 KGHSH, CDR2 LQKENI. The ends lost 4 bases at V and 2 bases at J; junction bases unmatched: 2. Some clones are missing from TCRdb's copy, which holds only in-frame ones; the method was immunoSEQ multiplex PCR. The sample includes around 340,000 clones, approximately 89% seen only once; the top ten take 3% to 4.5%. The sequence derives from a woman aged 55-69 years with COVID-19, enrolled during active disease. Source material: peripheral blood. This chain connects TRBV18 to TRBJ2-7; TRBD2 matches at 13 bases. The CDR3 reads CASSQTSGGAYEQYF. The CDR3 coding sequence is TGTGCCAGCTCACAAACTAGCGGGGGGGCCTACGAGCAGTACTTC.